Presented here are 13 T cell receptor beta chains from one specimen sequenced in a study of blood T cell repertoires in COVID-19. Assay used: immunoSEQ multiplex PCR; TCRdb lists only in-frame clones, some missing. The sample holds some 490,000 clones; approximately 83% are singletons and the top ten take 3.2%. Sequenced material: peripheral blood. The source of these receptors is a human donor in a cohort sampled during active COVID-19.

The DNA of the CDR3 is TGTGCCAGCAGTTTATATCCCCAGGCAGACATAGCCAAAAACATTCAGTACTTC. Translating it yields CASSLYPQADIAKNIQYF. The chain employs TRBV28 and TRBJ2-4, with unresolved D. The germline CDR1 and CDR2 sequences are MDHEN and SYDVKM. The ends were cut back, 1 base at V and 0 bases at J, with 16 bases in the middle. This CDR3 comprises 18 residues.

The chain joins TRBV5-1 to TRBJ2-2; D is perhaps TRBD2 (6 bases). Germline CDR1 and CDR2: SGHRS and YFSETQ. This CDR3 is 15 amino acids long. V gave up 4 bases and J gave up 5 bases, with 15 bases separating them. The CDR3 DNA reads TGCGCCAGCAGCCCCCTTGGCGGGAAGACCGGGGAGCTGTTTTTT. This sequence encodes CASSPLGGKTGELFF. The complete variable domain, with remaining parts taken from reference TRBV5-1 and TRBJ2-2, reads KAGVTQTPRYLIKTRGQQVTLSCSPISGHRSVSWYQQTPGQGLQFLFEYFSETQRNKGNFPGRFSGRQFSNSRSEMNVSTLELGDSALYLCASSPLGGKTGELFFGEGSRLTVL.

This rearrangement joins TRBV5-8 to TRBJ2-5, with a possible D match to TRBD2 (5 bases). This CDR3 has 15 residues. CDR1 SGHTS and CDR2 YDEGEE come from the germline V gene. V lost 4 bases and J 2 bases, leaving 15 bases between the germline ends. CDR3 sequence: CASSPPQRGQETQYF. CDR3 sequence (DNA): TGTGCCAGCAGCCCCCCTCAACGGGGACAAGAGACCCAGTACTTC.

This clone has just a few counts. This chain links TRBV30 with TRBJ1-5, with D perhaps TRBD1 (5 bases). Trimming took 0 bases from V and 10 from J, leaving 13 bases between them. The germline CDR1 and CDR2 sequences are GTSNPN and SVGIG (reference sequence). The length of the CDR3 is 13 residues. CDR3 coding DNA: TGTGCCTGGAGTGTCGGGGGGGTAAAACCCCAGCATTTT. Its protein product is CAWSVGGVKPQHF.

The V and J genes are TRBV6-4 and TRBJ1-2, with 8 positions matching TRBD1. CDR3 length equals 14 residues. Germline loops: CDR1 MRHNA, CDR2 SNTAGT. J lost 3 bases, V lost 5 bases, and 5 bases had no gene match. The CDR3 DNA sequence: TGTGCCAGCAGTCGCGGACAGGGACACTATGGCTACACCTTC. Protein product: CASSRGQGHYGYTF.

The V gene is TRBV5-1, the J gene TRBJ1-4, with D perhaps TRBD1 (5 bases). Germline V gene lookup returns CDR1 SGHRS and CDR2 YFSETQ. This CDR3 has 18 residues. Trimming removed 4 bases at V and 6 bases at J, with 25 bases between. The CDR3 spells CASSRTGRAGTWDEKLFF. CDR3 nucleotide sequence: TGCGCCAGCAGCCGAACCGGGAGAGCAGGGACCTGGGATGAAAAACTGTTTTTT. Drawing the rest from reference TRBV5-1 and TRBJ1-4, the complete variable domain is KAGVTQTPRYLIKTRGQQVTLSCSPISGHRSVSWYQQTPGQGLQFLFEYFSETQRNKGNFPGRFSGRQFSNSRSEMNVSTLELGDSALYLCASSRTGRAGTWDEKLFFGSGTQLSVL.

The chain carries TRBV7-9 and TRBJ1-2; no definite D call. The germline gives CDR1 SEHNR, CDR2 FQNEAQ (reference sequence). This CDR3 has 16 residues. Trimming took 0 bases from V and 4 from J, leaving 15 bases between them. In DNA form, the CDR3 reads TGTGCCAGCAGCTTAGCCGGCGGAGACCGCGTCTATGGCTACACCTTC. Residues: CASSLAGGDRVYGYTF.

The rearrangement uses TRBV2 and TRBJ2-7, with 11 bases aligning to TRBD2. Germline lookup yields CDR1 SNHLY and CDR2 FYNNEI. Trimming at V came to 6 bases and at J to 6 bases, leaving 13 bases not matched to a gene. The CDR3 is 16 amino acids. As DNA, the CDR3 is TGTGCCAGCAGCGGCGGCGTAGCGGGAGGGCCAAGCGAGCAGTACTTC. It yields the protein CASSGGVAGGPSEQYF.

The chain has TRBV4-3 and TRBJ1-5; D is undetermined. Trimming removed 0 bases from V and 7 bases from J, with 13 bases in between. The CDR3 has 15 amino acids. Germline V gene data show CDR1 as LGHNA and CDR2 as YSLEER. CDR3 bases: TGCGCCAGCAGCCAAGATGGTGGAGTGGTCCAGCCCCAGCATTTT. It translates to CASSQDGGVVQPQHF.

Only a few counts were recorded for this clone. At one end the junction does not follow the germline gene, possibly because of a read error. V gene TRBV4-1 combines with J gene TRBJ2-1, with 9 bases matching TRBD2. The V gene's germline CDR1 is MGHRA and CDR2 YSYEKL. This CDR3 is built from 18 residues. The CDR3 bases are TGCGCCAGCAGCAAAGATTCTAGCGGGACCCCCCGAGGGAATGAGCAGTTCTTC. This sequence encodes CASSKDSSGTPRGNEQFF.

J is TRBJ1-1 and V is TRBV28; D is uncertain. Germline assignment: CDR1 MDHEN and CDR2 SYDVKM. With 1 base removed from V and 0 bases from J, the gap between germline ends came to 12 bases. The length of the CDR3 is 16 residues. The CDR3: CASSLLEVTLNTEAFF. CDR3 in DNA: TGTGCCAGCAGTTTATTAGAGGTAACCTTGAACACTGAAGCTTTCTTT.

The chain links TRBV20-1 to TRBJ2-2; D remains unclear. Germline loops: CDR1 DFQATT, CDR2 SNEGSKA (reference sequence). The CDR3 sequence is 11 residues long. V was pared by 5 bases and J by 7 bases, with 8 bases between. The chain's CDR3 is CSAPVNGELFF. CDR3 nucleotides: TGCAGTGCTCCCGTAAACGGGGAGCTGTTTTTT.

This sequence joins TRBV30 and TRBJ2-7; D is undetermined. Trimming stripped 5 bases from V and 3 bases from J, with 11 bases between. The germline CDR1 and CDR2 sequences are GTSNPN and SVGIG (reference sequence). The CDR3 runs to 12 residues. The CDR3 reads CAWGTLSYEQYF. The CDR3 coding sequence is TGTGCCTGGGGAACCCTGAGCTACGAGCAGTACTTC.